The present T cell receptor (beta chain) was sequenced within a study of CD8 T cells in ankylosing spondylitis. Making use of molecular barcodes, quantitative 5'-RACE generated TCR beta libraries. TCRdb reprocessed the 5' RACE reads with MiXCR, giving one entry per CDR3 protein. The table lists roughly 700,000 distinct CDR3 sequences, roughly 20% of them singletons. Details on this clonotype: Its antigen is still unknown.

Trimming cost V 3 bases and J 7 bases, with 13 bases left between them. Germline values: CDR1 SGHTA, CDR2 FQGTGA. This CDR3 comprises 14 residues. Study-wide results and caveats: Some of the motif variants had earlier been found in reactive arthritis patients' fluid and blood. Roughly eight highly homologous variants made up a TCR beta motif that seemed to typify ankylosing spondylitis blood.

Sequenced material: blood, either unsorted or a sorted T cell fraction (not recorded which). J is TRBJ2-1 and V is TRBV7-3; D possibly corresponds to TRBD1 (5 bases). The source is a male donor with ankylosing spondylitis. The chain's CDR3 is CASSLDKGTNEQFF. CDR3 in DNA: TGTGCCAGCAGCTTGGACAAGGGAACGAATGAGCAGTTCTTC.